Listed here are 16 T cell receptor beta chains from one sample, sequenced in a study of blood T cell repertoires in COVID-19. Measured with immunoSEQ multiplex PCR; TCRdb has only the in-frame clones, and not every one. The sample lists under 150,000 clones, approximately 83% seen once, with around 8% in the top ten. The specimen was peripheral blood. The receptors derive from an older woman with COVID-19, enrolled during active disease.

The chain couples TRBV6-6 to TRBJ1-1, with TRBD1 identical over 7 bases. Germline CDR1 MNHNY, CDR2 SVGAGI (reference sequence). Trimming took 5 bases from V and 8 from J; bases not matched to a gene: 17. The CDR3 length is 16 residues. This CDR3 reads CASSPRTGWELDEAFF. CDR3 DNA: TGTGCCAGCAGTCCCCGGACAGGTTGGGAGCTAGACGAAGCTTTCTTT.

The chain is built from TRBV7-2 and TRBJ1-1; D is unclear. The CDR3 is 14 amino acids. Germline V gene sequence: CDR1 SGHTA, CDR2 FQGNSA. The ends were cut back, 6 bases at V and 0 bases at J, with 11 bases in the middle. This chain's CDR3 is CASRLSRVNTEAFF. CDR3 DNA sequence: TGTGCCAGCAGGTTATCGAGGGTGAACACTGAAGCTTTCTTT.

This chain connects TRBV11-3 to TRBJ2-5; TRBD2 matches 7 bases. The germline V gene has CDR1 SGHNT and CDR2 YENEEA. The CDR3 covers 13 residues. The V segment lost 4 bases and the J segment 2 bases; nucleotides outside the gene matches: 1. As DNA, the CDR3 is TGTGCCAGCAGCTCTAGCGGACAAGAGACCCAGTACTTC. It yields the protein CASSSSGQETQYF.

The chain combines TRBV9 with TRBJ2-7; TRBD2 might be the D (6 bases). The CDR3 extends over 15 amino acids. Trimming pared 3 bases from V and 0 bases from J, leaving 13 bases between. Germline V gene data show CDR1 as SGDLS and CDR2 as YYNGEE. The CDR3 spells CASSAPGDVSYEQYF. DNA for the CDR3: TGTGCCAGCAGCGCACCGGGAGACGTCTCCTACGAGCAGTACTTC.

The chain is built from TRBV6-6 and TRBJ1-1; TRBD1 might be the D (5 bases). The CDR3 is made up of 15 amino acids. Looked up from germline, CDR1 is MNHNY and CDR2 is SVGAGI (reference sequence). The V and J ends lost 7 bases and 0 bases respectively, with 15 bases between them. The CDR3 nucleotides read TGTGCCAGCAACTTGGGACTTACCATGAACACTGAAGCTTTCTTT. This translates into CASNLGLTMNTEAFF.

This clone was recorded a few times. The J gene is TRBJ1-1, the V gene TRBV5-1; 10 bases match TRBD1. The V segment lost 0 bases and the J segment 1 base; nucleotides outside the gene matches: 3. Germline CDR1 SGHRS, CDR2 YFSETQ. There are 16 residues in the CDR3. The CDR3 protein is CASSLGQGAWNTEAFF. CDR3 nucleotides: TGCGCCAGCAGCTTGGGACAGGGGGCTTGGAACACTGAAGCTTTCTTT.

J is TRBJ2-5 and V is TRBV5-1, with D possibly matching TRBD1 (6 bases). With 0 bases removed from V and 7 bases from J, the gap between germline ends came to 13 bases. The germline gives CDR1 SGHRS, CDR2 YFSETQ. The CDR3 loop spans 14 amino acids. CDR3 DNA: TGCGCCAGCAGCTTGGATCCAGGGGATGGGACCCAGTACTTC. Protein: CASSLDPGDGTQYF.

This chain uses TRBV12-3 or TRBV12-4 with TRBJ2-7; 8 positions agree with TRBD1. The CDR3 has 13 residues. With 8 bases clipped from V and 3 bases from J, the junction kept 6 bases outside the gene matches. The CDR3 sequence is CASRTGSIYEQYF. CDR3 in DNA: TGTGCCAGCCGGACAGGGTCGATCTACGAGCAGTACTTC.

The J gene is TRBJ1-4, the V gene TRBV28, with D hard to call. The CDR3 runs to 14 residues. The V end was cut by 7 bases, the J end by 3 bases, with 12 bases between. Germline V gene sequence: CDR1 MDHEN, CDR2 SYDVKM. The CDR3 loop reads CASTEGTANEKLFF. CDR3 coding DNA: TGTGCCAGCACCGAGGGTACAGCTAATGAAAAACTGTTTTTT.

The V and J genes are TRBV2 and TRBJ2-5, with TRBD1 matching 7 bases. CDR1 SNHLY and CDR2 FYNNEI come from the germline V gene. The CDR3 has 16 residues. J was trimmed by 4 bases and V by 0 bases; bases with no gene match: 8. The CDR3 DNA sequence: TGTGCCAGCAGTGAAGCGCTTCAAGGGACAGTAGAGACCCAGTACTTC. Amino acids: CASSEALQGTVETQYF. The full variable domain, rest sourced from reference TRBV2 and TRBJ2-5, is EPEVTQTPSHQVTQMGQEVILRCVPISNHLYFYWYRQILGQKVEFLVSFYNNEISEKSEIFDDQFSVERPDGSNFTLKIRSTKLEDSAMYFCASSEALQGTVETQYFGPGTRLLVL.

The chain is built from TRBV13 and TRBJ1-2; perhaps TRBD1 as D (6 bases). V lost 5 bases and J lost 2, with 12 bases in between. CDR3 length equals 14 residues. CDR1 and CDR2 from the germline V gene are PRHDT and FYEKMQ (reference sequence). The CDR3 DNA is TGTGCCAGCAGCCGCCATGGGGGCAACTATGGCTACACCTTC. Amino acid sequence: CASSRHGGNYGYTF.

CDR3 loop: CASSQSMGLNYGYTF. The CDR3, as DNA: TGCGCCAGCAGCCAAAGCATGGGACTGAACTATGGCTACACCTTC. V gene TRBV4-3 combines with J gene TRBJ1-2; weak D call: TRBD1 (5 bases). V dropped 2 bases and J dropped 2 bases, with 12 bases sitting between them. The CDR3 spans 15 residues. CDR1 is LGHNA, CDR2 YSLEER, per germline.

The CDR3 sequence: CASSSPDRPDTQYF. CDR3 sequence (DNA): TGTGCCAGCAGCTCGCCCGACAGGCCAGATACGCAGTATTTT. The chain recombines TRBV7-3 with TRBJ2-3, with D possibly matching TRBD1 (6 bases). The germline V and J ends were trimmed by 4 bases and 4 bases, with 12 bases remaining between them. The V gene's germline CDR1 is SGHTA and CDR2 FQGTGA. The CDR3 is made up of 14 amino acids. Looking up the rest from reference TRBV7-3 and TRBJ2-3 gives the full variable domain: GAGVSQTPSNKVTEKGKYVELRCDPISGHTALYWYRQSLGQGPEFLIYFQGTGAADDSGLPNDRFFAVRPEGSVSTLKIQRTERGDSAVYLCASSSPDRPDTQYFGPGTRLTVL.

J is TRBJ2-7 and V is TRBV5-4; maybe TRBD2 (6 bases). Germline loops: CDR1 SGHNT, CDR2 YYREEE (reference sequence). The ends were cut back, 5 bases at V and 1 base at J, with 19 bases in the middle. The CDR3 length is 16 residues. CDR3 loop: CASRTGGRDPSYEQYF. CDR3 sequence (DNA): TGTGCCAGCAGGACGGGTGGGCGGGACCCTTCCTACGAGCAGTACTTC.

This clone was recorded a few times. J is TRBJ2-7 and V is TRBV9, with a possible D match to TRBD2 (6 bases). Between the trimmed V and J ends, which lost 3 bases and 5 bases, there was a span of 12 bases. CDR1 and CDR2 from the germline V gene are SGDLS and YYNGEE. This CDR3 region has 13 residues. The CDR3 DNA reads as TGTGCCAGCAGCGGAACTAGCTACGACGAGCAGTACTTC. It encodes CASSGTSYDEQYF.

The chain carries TRBV19 and TRBJ2-7; 10 bases align to TRBD1. The CDR3 loop spans 16 amino acids. From germline, CDR1 is LNHDA and CDR2 SQIVND (reference sequence). V gave up 4 bases and J gave up 3 bases; unmatched junction bases: 9. CDR3 in DNA: TGTGCCAGTAGTAAAACCGGGACAGGGGAGTTCTACGAGCAGTACTTC. Protein product: CASSKTGTGEFYEQYF.